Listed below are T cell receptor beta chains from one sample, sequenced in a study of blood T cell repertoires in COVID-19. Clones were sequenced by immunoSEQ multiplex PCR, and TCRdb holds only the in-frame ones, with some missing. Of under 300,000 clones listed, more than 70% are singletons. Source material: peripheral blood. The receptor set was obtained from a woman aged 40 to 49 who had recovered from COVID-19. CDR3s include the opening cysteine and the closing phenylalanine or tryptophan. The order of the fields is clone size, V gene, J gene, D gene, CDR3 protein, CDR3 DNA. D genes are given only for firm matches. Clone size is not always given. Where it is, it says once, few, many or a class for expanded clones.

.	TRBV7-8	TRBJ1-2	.	CASSLATGGKFHGYTF	TGTGCCAGCAGCTTAGCCACAGGTGGAAAGTTTCATGGCTACACCTTC
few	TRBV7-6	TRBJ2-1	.	CASSLLGGPYNEQFF	TGTGCCAGCAGCTTATTGGGGGGGCCCTACAATGAGCAGTTCTTC
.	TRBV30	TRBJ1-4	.	CAWSFYRDKLFF	TGTGCCTGGAGTTTCTACAGGGACAAACTGTTTTTT
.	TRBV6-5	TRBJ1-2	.	CASRRLLYGYTF	TGTGCCAGCAGGCGATTGCTCTATGGCTACACCTTC
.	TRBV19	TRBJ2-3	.	CASSTRLLNTQYF	TGTGCCAGTAGTACCCGGTTACTGAATACGCAGTATTTT
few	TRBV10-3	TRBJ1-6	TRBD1	CAISESQGLRNSPLHF	TGTGCCATCAGTGAGTCACAGGGGCTGCGGAATTCACCCCTCCACTTT
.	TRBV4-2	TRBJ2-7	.	CASSQGTVLSYEQYF	TGTGCCAGCAGCCAAGGGACAGTCCTCTCCTACGAGCAGTACTTC
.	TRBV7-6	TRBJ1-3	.	CASKTAPGGNTIYF	TGTGCCAGCAAAACGGCGCCGGGGGGAAACACCATATATTTT
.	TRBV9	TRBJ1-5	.	CASSRDRSSNQPQHF	TGTGCCAGCAGCCGAGACAGGAGTAGCAATCAGCCCCAGCATTTT
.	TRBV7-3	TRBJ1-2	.	CASSPWGGDYGYTF	TGTGCCAGCAGTCCCTGGGGAGGGGACTATGGCTACACCTTC
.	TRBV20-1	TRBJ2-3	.	CSASLQGRRDTQYF	TGCAGTGCTAGTTTACAGGGCAGGCGGGATACGCAGTATTTT
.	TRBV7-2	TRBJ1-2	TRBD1	CASTSSGDRRFENYGYTF	TGTGCCAGCACCTCCTCGGGGGACAGAAGATTTGAAAACTATGGCTACACCTTC
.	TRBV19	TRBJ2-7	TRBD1	CASSGTGGISFYEQYF	TGTGCCAGTAGTGGGACAGGCGGTATATCCTTCTACGAGCAGTACTTC
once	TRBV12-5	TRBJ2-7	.	CASGSGFYEQYF	TGTGCTAGTGGTTCGGGGTTCTACGAGCAGTACTTC
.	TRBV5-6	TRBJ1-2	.	CASSLAGGELGYTF	TGTGCCAGCAGCTTGGCCGGGGGGGAGCTTGGCTACACCTTC
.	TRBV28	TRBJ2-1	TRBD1	CASSSGQGVSPYNEQFF	TGTGCCAGCAGTTCCGGACAGGGCGTCAGCCCCTACAATGAGCAGTTCTTC
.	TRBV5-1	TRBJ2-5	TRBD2	CASSQGLAGGRAQYF	TGCGCCAGCAGCCAGGGACTAGCGGGTGGACGGGCCCAGTACTTC
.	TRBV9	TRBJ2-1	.	CASSVDEEYNEQFF	TGTGCCAGCAGCGTAGATGAGGAGTACAATGAGCAGTTCTTC
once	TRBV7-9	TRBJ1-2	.	CASSFGGTRRARTNYGYTF	TGTGCCAGCAGCTTCGGGGGGACACGTCGGGCCAGGACTAACTATGGCTACACCTTC
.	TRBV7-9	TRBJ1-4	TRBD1	CASSSTGQGNEKLFF	TGTGCCAGCAGCTCAACGGGACAGGGTAATGAAAAACTGTTTTTT
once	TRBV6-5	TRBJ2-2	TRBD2	CASSYREGGELFF	TGTGCCAGCAGTTACAGGGAGGGCGGGGAGCTGTTTTTT
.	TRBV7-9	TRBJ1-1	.	CASSPRKSTGLNTEAFF	TGTGCCAGCAGCCCCCGTAAATCAACAGGGCTAAACACTGAAGCTTTCTTT
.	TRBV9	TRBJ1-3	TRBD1	CASSKPTGAGNTIYF	TGTGCCAGCAGCAAACCAACAGGGGCCGGAAACACCATATATTTT
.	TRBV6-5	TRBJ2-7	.	CASTRAAGATYEQYF	TGTGCCAGCACTCGGGCGGCGGGCGCGACCTACGAGCAGTACTTC
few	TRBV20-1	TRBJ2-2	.	CSAGQDGELFF	TGCAGTGCTGGACAAGACGGGGAGCTGTTTTTT
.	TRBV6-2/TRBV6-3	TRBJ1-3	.	CASSRDRSGGTIYF	TGTGCCAGCAGCCGTGACAGGTCAGGCGGCACCATATATTTT
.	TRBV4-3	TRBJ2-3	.	CASSQVQGTDTQYF	TGCGCCAGCAGCCAAGTACAGGGCACAGATACGCAGTATTTT
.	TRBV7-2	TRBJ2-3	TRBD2	CASSHQLAGGPDTQYF	TGTGCCAGCAGCCACCAACTAGCGGGGGGCCCAGATACGCAGTATTTT
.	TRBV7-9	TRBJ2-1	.	CASSLGVVGDNVRDEQFF	TGTGCCAGCAGCTTAGGAGTCGTAGGGGATAATGTTCGGGATGAGCAGTTCTTC
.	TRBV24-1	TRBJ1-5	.	CATATGYNQPQHF	TGTGCCACGGCAACAGGTTACAATCAGCCCCAGCATTTT
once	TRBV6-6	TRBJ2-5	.	CASSYLSNSETQYF	TGTGCCAGCAGTTACCTGTCCAACTCCGAGACCCAGTACTTC
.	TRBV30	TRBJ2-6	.	CAWSSVSGANVLTF	TGTGCCTGGTCCTCAGTCTCTGGGGCCAACGTCCTGACTTTC
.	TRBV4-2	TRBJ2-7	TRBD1	CASSQGDRVGTYEQYF	TGTGCCAGCAGCCAGGGCGACAGGGTAGGCACCTACGAGCAGTACTTC
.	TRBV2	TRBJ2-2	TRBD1	CASYGQGASSTGELFF	TGTGCCAGCTACGGACAGGGGGCGAGTAGCACCGGGGAGCTGTTTTTT
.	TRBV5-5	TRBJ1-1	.	CASSLNSQDTYTEAFF	TGTGCCAGCAGCTTGAACTCCCAGGACACCTACACTGAAGCTTTCTTT
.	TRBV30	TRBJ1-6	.	CAFNIGTVYNSPLHF	TGTGCCTTCAACATCGGAACAGTTTATAATTCACCCCTCCACTTT
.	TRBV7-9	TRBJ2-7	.	CASSPGEGFALYEQYF	TGTGCCAGCAGCCCGGGCGAGGGATTCGCCCTCTACGAGCAGTACTTC
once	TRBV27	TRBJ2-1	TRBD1	CASTKTGVREQFF	TGTGCCAGCACCAAGACAGGGGTTCGGGAGCAGTTCTTC
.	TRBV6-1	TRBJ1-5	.	CASSAGEGGGNQPQHF	TGTGCCAGCAGTGCCGGGGAGGGTGGAGGCAATCAGCCCCAGCATTTT
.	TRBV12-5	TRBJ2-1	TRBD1	CASGTGDRSYNEQFF	TGTGCTAGTGGTACAGGGGACCGCTCCTACAATGAGCAGTTCTTC
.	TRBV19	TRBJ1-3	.	CASRGGSANTIYF	TGTGCCAGCCGAGGAGGGTCCGCAAACACCATATATTTT
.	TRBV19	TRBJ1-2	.	CASSSGGGSNYGYTF	TGTGCCAGTAGTTCTGGAGGAGGTTCTAACTATGGCTACACCTTC
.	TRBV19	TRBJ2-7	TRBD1	CASSTRQGAYEQYF	TGTGCCAGTAGTACCAGACAGGGGGCATACGAGCAGTACTTC
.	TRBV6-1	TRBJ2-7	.	CASSEAGGPYEQYF	TGTGCCAGCAGTGAAGCGGGGGGTCCCTACGAGCAGTACTTC
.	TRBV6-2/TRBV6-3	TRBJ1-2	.	CASSYHRDNYGYTF	TGTGCCAGCAGTTACCACAGGGATAACTATGGCTACACCTTC
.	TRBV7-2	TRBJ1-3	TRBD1	CASSQGQSGNTIYF	TGTGCCAGCAGCCAGGGACAGTCTGGAAACACCATATATTTT
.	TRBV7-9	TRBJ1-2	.	CASSLGGVYGYTF	TGTGCCAGCAGCTTAGGGGGAGTCTATGGCTACACCTTC
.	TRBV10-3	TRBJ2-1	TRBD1	CAISEEDRTYNEQFF	TGTGCCATCAGTGAAGAGGACAGGACCTACAATGAGCAGTTCTTC
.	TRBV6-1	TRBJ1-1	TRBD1	CASSFQQGLNTEAFF	TGTGCCAGCAGTTTCCAACAGGGGCTTAACACTGAAGCTTTCTTT
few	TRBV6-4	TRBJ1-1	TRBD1	CASSERAGGRTEAFF	TGTGCCAGCAGTGAACGGGCAGGGGGAAGGACTGAAGCTTTCTTT
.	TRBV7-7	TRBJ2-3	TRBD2	CASSAGVTSTDTQYF	TGTGCTAGCAGTGCGGGGGTCACTAGCACAGATACGCAGTATTTT
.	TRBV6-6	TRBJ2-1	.	CASSYPPQAANNEQFF	TGTGCCAGCAGTTACCCCCCCCAAGCGGCGAACAATGAGCAGTTCTTC
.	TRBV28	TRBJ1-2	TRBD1	CASSSPPGQGMMGYTF	TGTGCCAGCAGTTCCCCTCCGGGACAGGGGATGATGGGCTACACCTTC
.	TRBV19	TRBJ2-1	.	CASNLDGSSYNEQFF	TGTGCCAGTAACCTCGACGGGAGCTCCTACAATGAGCAGTTCTTC
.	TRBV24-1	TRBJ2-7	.	CATSDTGSRIEQYF	TGTGCCACCAGTGATACTGGGAGCCGGATCGAGCAGTACTTC
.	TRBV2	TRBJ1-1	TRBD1	CASRGQGPTEAFF	TGTGCCAGCAGGGGACAGGGCCCCACTGAAGCTTTCTTT
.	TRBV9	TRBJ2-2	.	CASSPAGTTGELFF	TGTGCCAGCAGCCCTGCAGGCACAACCGGGGAGCTGTTTTTT
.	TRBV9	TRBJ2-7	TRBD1	CASSVTGAGEQYF	TGTGCCAGCAGCGTCACAGGGGCAGGCGAGCAGTACTTC